Ten or more counts support the clone carrying this T cell receptor beta chain. As yet, its antigen is unknown. The data originate from a study of regulatory T cells in long-lasting Graves disease. Unmatched junction bases numbered 8, after V lost 5 bases and J lost 1 base. The CDR3 length is 16 residues. Germline CDR1 LNHDA, CDR2 SQIVND (reference sequence). Time point in this sample: persistent/refractory GD, antithyroid drugs over 5 years with positive TRAb. PBMC RNA served as the TCR library source. A blood draw put about 9 milliliters of peripheral blood into EDTA tubes. Findings and limits, study-wide: Analysis covered peripheral blood alone, not thyroid tissue.

Sequencing libraries for TCR beta were prepared with iRepertoire HTBI primers and Arm-PCR of CDR3 regions. TCRdb analysed the multiplex PCR reads with MiXCR anew, one entry per CDR3 protein. The table lists hundreds of thousands of distinct CDR3 sequences, less than 25% of them singletons. The TCR sequence derives from a female donor with Graves disease. The input for sequencing was peripheral blood mononuclear cells (PBMCs), taken when the disease was refractory, from a patient treated with antithyroid drugs. The chain employs TRBV19 and TRBJ1-2; 9 bases align to TRBD1. CDR3 loop: CASSLVRGQGNYGYTF. The CDR3 bases are TGTGCCAGTAGTCTCGTCCGGGGACAGGGTAACTATGGCTACACCTTC.